The 28 T cell receptor beta chains in this list originate from one sample, sequenced in a study of shared clonotypes between healthy human individuals (dated by TCRdb to 2020 to 2021). The protocol used for the library was the immunoSEQ multiplex PCR assay. This immuneACCESS table, as held by TCRdb, lists in-frame sequences with V and J called but not all clones. Of the missing ones, under half trace to an unresolved V gene in checked studies; the others have no known cause. Recorded for this sample are over a million clones; about 70% of them occurred a single time. Together, the top ten hold over 1.3% of the sample. Sequencing was done on a sample of memory CD4+ T cells sorted from blood. This sample's cell subset or site label indicates: CD45RA-negative fraction. These receptor sequences come from a man aged 18-30 years in good health.

This clone has only one observation. The rearrangement joins TRBV6-5 to TRBJ2-1; D uncertain. Germline CDR1 MNHEY, CDR2 SVGAGI. This CDR3 has 16 residues. V lost 0 bases and J lost 5, with 14 bases in between. CDR3 region: CASSYSSGTFDNEQFF. Here the CDR3 DNA reads TGTGCCAGCAGTTACTCCAGTGGTACTTTCGACAATGAGCAGTTCTTC.

The J gene is TRBJ2-2, the V gene TRBV9; D is ambiguous. The germline V and J ends were trimmed by 0 bases and 4 bases, with 7 bases remaining between them. The germline V gene has CDR1 SGDLS and CDR2 YYNGEE. There are 14 residues in the CDR3. For the CDR3, the DNA is TGTGCCAGCAGCGTAGAACACACCACCGGGGAGCTGTTTTTT. Translation: CASSVEHTTGELFF.

The chain has TRBV5-5 and TRBJ1-5; 9 bases match TRBD1. This CDR3 contains 16 residues. Trimming at V came to 2 bases and at J to 1 base, leaving 4 bases not matched to a gene. Germline CDR1 reads SGHKS; CDR2 reads YYEKEE (reference sequence). The CDR3 DNA sequence: TGTGCCAGCAGCTTTACAGGGGGCGCGAGCAATCAGCCCCAGCATTTT. This sequence encodes CASSFTGGASNQPQHF.

This sequence joins TRBV5-1 and TRBJ1-1, with TRBD1 identical over 8 bases. Trimming cost V 4 bases and J 4 bases; bases outside gene matches: 9. The length of the CDR3 is 15 residues. Germline lookup yields CDR1 SGHRS and CDR2 YFSETQ. The CDR3 DNA follows: TGCGCCAGCAGCGTGCAACAGGGGGGAGGCACTGAAGCTTTCTTT. This codes for CASSVQQGGGTEAFF.

This chain connects TRBV10-3 to TRBJ1-1, with D perhaps matching TRBD1 (5 bases). The CDR3 has 15 amino acids. V lost 3 bases to trimming and J lost 5 bases, with 16 bases between them. Germline CDR1 is ENHRY and CDR2 is SYGVKD. The DNA of the CDR3 is TGTGCCATCAGTGACCGGGGGAAGGGGCGGACTGAAGCTTTCTTT. Residues: CAISDRGKGRTEAFF.

The CDR3 DNA sequence: TGTGCCAGCAGCTTGTTGGGGATTAACTATGGCTACACCTTC. Translation gives CASSLLGINYGYTF. The rearrangement links TRBV5-6 to TRBJ1-2, with D unresolved. Per the germline V gene, CDR1 is SGHDT and CDR2 is YYEEEE. V was shortened by 1 base and J by 1 base, with 8 bases between the two germline ends. The CDR3 is 14 amino acids.

V and J are TRBV28 and TRBJ1-5, with D maybe TRBD1 (6 bases). Germline values: CDR1 MDHEN, CDR2 SYDVKM. V shed 7 bases and J shed 4 bases, with 14 bases lying between them. The CDR3 extends over 14 amino acids. The DNA of the CDR3 is TGTGCCAGCAATCCGGACAGTCCTAATCAGCCCCAGCATTTT. Its translation is CASNPDSPNQPQHF.

This chain connects TRBV13 to TRBJ2-2, with 8 bases aligning to TRBD1. V shed 2 bases and J 0 bases; nucleotides not matched to a gene: 2. This CDR3 is built from 16 residues. Per germline, CDR1 PRHDT and CDR2 FYEKMQ (reference sequence). CDR3 amino acids: CASSLKQGANTGELFF. Here the CDR3 DNA reads TGTGCCAGCAGCTTAAAACAGGGGGCGAACACCGGGGAGCTGTTTTTT. Variable domain in full (rest from reference TRBV13 and TRBJ2-2): AAGVIQSPRHLIKEKRETATLKCYPIPRHDTVYWYQQGPGQDPQFLISFYEKMQSDKGSIPDRFSAQQFSDYHSELNMSSLELGDSALYFCASSLKQGANTGELFFGEGSRLTVL.

The chain uses TRBV4-3 and TRBJ2-5; 14 nucleotides align to TRBD2. V was pared by 4 bases and J by 1 base, with 2 bases of the junction left unmatched. This CDR3 is 16 amino acids long. CDR1 and CDR2 from the germline V gene are LGHNA and YSLEER. The CDR3, as DNA: TGCGCCAGCAGCCTGGGACTAGCGGGAGCCCAAGAGACCCAGTACTTC. Translating gives CASSLGLAGAQETQYF.

The chain recombines TRBV2 with TRBJ2-2; D is undetermined. V lost 9 bases and J 6 bases, leaving 14 bases between the germline ends. The CDR3 length is 13 residues. Per germline, CDR1 SNHLY and CDR2 FYNNEI. The CDR3 bases are TGTGCCAGTTGCAGAGAGTTATCCGGGGAGCTGTTTTTT. It yields the protein CASCRELSGELFF. The whole variable domain, filled in from reference TRBV2 and TRBJ2-2, reads EPEVTQTPSHQVTQMGQEVILRCVPISNHLYFYWYRQILGQKVEFLVSFYNNEISEKSEIFDDQFSVERPDGSNFTLKIRSTKLEDSAMYFCASCRELSGELFFGEGSRLTVL.

The chain carries TRBV5-1 and TRBJ2-7; TRBD2 matches 13 bases. Germline V lookup: CDR1 SGHRS, CDR2 YFSETQ. The CDR3 consists of 15 residues. Germline trimming cut 3 bases from V and 5 bases from J; bases unmatched to any gene: 5. The DNA of the CDR3 is TGCGCCAGCAGCTCGGGACTAGCGGGAACCGACGAGCAGTACTTC. It codes for CASSSGLAGTDEQYF. Full variable domain (outside the CDR3, taken from reference TRBV5-1 and TRBJ2-7): KAGVTQTPRYLIKTRGQQVTLSCSPISGHRSVSWYQQTPGQGLQFLFEYFSETQRNKGNFPGRFSGRQFSNSRSEMNVSTLELGDSALYLCASSSGLAGTDEQYFGPGTRLTVT.

The genes are TRBV5-6 and TRBJ2-3; D is ambiguous. The CDR3 extends over 17 amino acids. The V gene's germline CDR1 is SGHDT and CDR2 YYEEEE. The V gene lost 2 bases and the J gene lost 0 bases, with 16 bases spanning the gap. CDR3 sequence (DNA): TGTGCCAGCAGCTTAATACAGTCGGTTACTAGCACAGATACGCAGTATTTT. Its translation is CASSLIQSVTSTDTQYF.

This clone has a count of ten or more. The chain links TRBV18 to TRBJ2-1; weak D call: TRBD1 (6 bases). Germline CDR1 and CDR2: KGHSH and LQKENI. CDR3 length: 13 amino acids. V dropped 2 bases and J dropped 11 bases, with 13 bases sitting between them. This chain's CDR3 is CASSPNPDSKQFF. The CDR3 DNA is TGTGCCAGCTCACCAAATCCGGACAGCAAGCAGTTCTTC.

This clone appeared a few times. The J gene is TRBJ2-1, the V gene TRBV27, with 9 bases matching TRBD1. Germline V gene sequence: CDR1 MNHEY, CDR2 SMNVEV (reference sequence). The ends lost 6 bases at V and 5 bases at J; junction bases unmatched: 8. The CDR3 has 15 residues. The CDR3 nucleotides are TGTGCCAGCAGGAAACGACAGGGGGTCAACAATGAGCAGTTCTTC. Its translation is CASRKRQGVNNEQFF.

This clone occurred a few times. The rearrangement joins TRBV4-1 to TRBJ1-1; no clear D. The germline CDR1 and CDR2 sequences are MGHRA and YSYEKL. The V end lost 0 bases, the J end lost 0 bases, and 8 bases lay between the germline ends. The CDR3 is made up of 15 amino acids. The CDR3 bases are TGCGCCAGCAGCCAAGATTTTCCAGTGAACACTGAAGCTTTCTTT. Residues: CASSQDFPVNTEAFF.

This rearrangement joins TRBV25-1 to TRBJ2-6; TRBD2 aligns across 8 bases. V was clipped by 10 bases and J by 3 bases; unmatched bases: 2. This CDR3 contains 13 residues. CDR1 is MGHDK, CDR2 SYGVNS, per germline. CDR3 bases: TGTGCCACCGGGAGGGGTGGGGCCAACGTCCTGACTTTC. Its protein product is CATGRGGANVLTF.

This chain joins TRBV6-5 and TRBJ1-6; possibly TRBD1 for D (5 bases). Germline values: CDR1 MNHEY, CDR2 SVGAGI. CDR3 length: 14 amino acids. The V and J ends lost 5 bases and 10 bases respectively, with 15 bases between them. The CDR3 nucleotides are TGTGCCAGCAGTCAGGGTACGAGGAAATCACCCCTCCACTTT. It is translated as CASSQGTRKSPLHF.

The chain joins TRBV10-3 to TRBJ1-4; possible D gene TRBD1, 6 bases. CDR3 size: 13 residues. Germline loops: CDR1 ENHRY, CDR2 SYGVKD. Trimming left V 11 bases short and J 5 bases short, with 15 bases between. The CDR3 here is CAVHRALNEKLFF. The CDR3, as DNA: TGTGCCGTCCACAGGGCTCTCAATGAAAAACTGTTTTTT.

Only a few counts were recorded for this clone. V and J are TRBV5-8 and TRBJ2-7; maybe TRBD2 (5 bases). The CDR3 length is 12 residues. Trimming removed 6 bases at V and 7 bases at J, with 14 bases between. CDR1 SGHTS and CDR2 YDEGEE come from the germline V gene. The CDR3 loop is CASTIGLGEQYF. As DNA, the CDR3 is TGTGCCAGCACGATCGGACTGGGAGAGCAGTACTTC.

The chain joins TRBV6-5 to TRBJ2-7, with D perhaps given as TRBD1 or TRBD2 (5 bases each). Per the germline V gene, CDR1 is MNHEY and CDR2 is SVGAGI. With 5 bases removed from V and 2 bases from J, the gap between germline ends came to 13 bases. This CDR3 comprises 14 residues. For the CDR3, the DNA is TGTGCCAGCAGTATCATTATGGGGGCCTACGAGCAGTACTTC. It codes for CASSIIMGAYEQYF.

The chain employs TRBV10-3 and TRBJ1-1; the D gene is possibly TRBD1 (6 bases). V was trimmed by 2 bases and J by 2 bases, leaving 9 bases between them. There are 14 residues in the CDR3. CDR1 is ENHRY, CDR2 SYGVKD, per germline. This chain's CDR3 is CAISEGQINTEAFF. CDR3 nucleotide sequence: TGTGCCATCAGTGAGGGACAGATAAACACTGAAGCTTTCTTT.

V usage is TRBV2 and J usage is TRBJ2-3; D is ambiguous. The CDR3 spans 13 residues. The germline V gene has CDR1 SNHLY and CDR2 FYNNEI. Trimming took off 6 bases at V and 1 base at J, with 8 bases between the two ends. CDR3 in amino acids: CASRPLGTDTQYF. As DNA, the CDR3 is TGTGCCAGCAGGCCGCTGGGCACAGATACGCAGTATTTT.

The genes are TRBV11-1 and TRBJ2-3; 8 nucleotides agree with TRBD1. The CDR3 has 14 amino acids. Trimming removed 5 bases from V and 5 bases from J; junction bases left unmatched: 6. Germline values: CDR1 SGHAT, CDR2 FQDESV (reference sequence). The CDR3 loop reads CASSPQGAGDTQYF. CDR3 nucleotide sequence: TGTGCCAGCAGCCCTCAGGGGGCTGGAGATACGCAGTATTTT.

This clone was seen repeatedly, ten times or more. V and J are TRBV7-9 and TRBJ2-3; TRBD2 matches at 9 bases. The ends lost 8 bases at V and 1 base at J; junction bases unmatched: 10. The CDR3 spans 16 residues. Germline lookup yields CDR1 SEHNR and CDR2 FQNEAQ (reference sequence). The CDR3 spells CASSTLRLAGTDTQYF. DNA for the CDR3: TGTGCCAGCTCAACCCTGCGACTAGCGGGCACAGATACGCAGTATTTT.

As for this clone: One end of the junction does not line up with germline, which may come from a read error. The J gene is TRBJ2-5, the V gene TRBV2; 8 positions match TRBD2. The germline gives CDR1 SNHLY, CDR2 FYNNEI. There are 15 residues in the CDR3. CDR3 amino acids: CASSKAGASQETQYF. The CDR3 bases are TGTGCCAGCAGTAAAGCGGGGGCTTCCCAAGAGACCCAGTACTTC.

The V call is TRBV14, the J call TRBJ2-1; D ambiguous. The CDR3 is made up of 14 amino acids. Per the germline V gene, CDR1 is SGHDN and CDR2 is FVKESK. V gave up 3 bases and J gave up 0 bases, with 6 bases separating them. The CDR3 region is CASSHWSSYNEQFF. In nucleotides, the CDR3 is TGTGCCAGCAGCCACTGGAGCTCCTACAATGAGCAGTTCTTC.

V and J are TRBV5-1 and TRBJ2-3, with a possible D match to TRBD1 (5 bases). The V gene lost 7 bases and the J gene lost 1 base, with 10 bases spanning the gap. Per germline, CDR1 SGHRS and CDR2 YFSETQ. This CDR3 comprises 13 residues. The CDR3 DNA sequence: TGCGCCAGCTCGGTCAGGGGCACAGATACGCAGTATTTT. Protein sequence: CASSVRGTDTQYF.

This clone was observed at least ten times. The chain employs TRBV5-1 and TRBJ1-3; perhaps TRBD1 as D (6 bases). In germline, CDR1 is SGHRS, CDR2 YFSETQ. This CDR3 has 17 residues. V lost 4 bases and J 0 bases, leaving 17 bases between the germline ends. CDR3 in amino acids: CASSPRDTVYSGNTIYF. CDR3 sequence (DNA): TGCGCCAGCAGCCCCCGGGACACCGTTTACTCTGGAAACACCATATATTTT.